What follows are 29 T cell receptor beta chains derived from one specimen sequenced in a study of blood T cell repertoires in COVID-19 (dated by TCRdb to about 2020). Library preparation employed the immunoSEQ multiplex PCR assay. TCRdb obtained this table from immuneACCESS and retained in-frame rearrangements with V and J assigned. These tables miss some clones; where compared with another copy, unresolved V genes account for less than half of the shortfall, and the remainder is unexplained. This sample is represented by more than 90,000 clones; roughly 70% of them were singletons. Around 24% of the sample is taken by the ten largest. Sequenced material: peripheral blood. The receptors stem from a woman aged 60-75 years in a cohort sampled during active or convalescent COVID-19.

V gene TRBV5-8 combines with J gene TRBJ2-3; 7 nucleotides match TRBD1. Per germline, CDR1 SGHTS and CDR2 YDEGEE. V trimming: 0 bases; J trimming: 5 bases; junction bases outside the gene matches: 12. CDR3 length: 17 residues. CDR3 sequence reads: CASSLEGAGGYIDTQYF. DNA for the CDR3: TGTGCCAGCAGCTTGGAAGGGGCAGGGGGATACATAGATACGCAGTATTTT.

The chain links TRBV6-2 or TRBV6-3 to TRBJ2-1, with 12 bases matching TRBD2. V was pared by 6 bases and J by 7 bases, with 13 bases of the junction left unmatched. The germline V gene has CDR1 MNHEY and CDR2 SVGEGT. The CDR3 has 17 residues. The CDR3, as DNA: TGTGCCAGCAGCTATCTCCGACCTAGCGGGGGGGCAAATGAGCAGTTCTTC. Protein product: CASSYLRPSGGANEQFF.

CDR3 sequence reads: CASSYTGTPSYEQYF. In DNA, the CDR3 is TGTGCCAGCAGTTACACCGGGACACCCTCATACGAGCAGTACTTC. The genes are TRBV5-6 and TRBJ2-7; D may be TRBD1 (6 bases). The CDR3 is 15 amino acids. V was clipped by 5 bases and J by 4 bases, with 19 bases between them. CDR1 SGHDT and CDR2 YYEEEE come from the germline V gene. Filled out from reference TRBV5-6 and TRBJ2-7, the complete variable domain reads DAGVTQSPTHLIKTRGQQVTLRCSPKSGHDTVSWYQQALGQGPQFIFQYYEEEERQRGNFPDRFSGHQFPNYSSELNVNALLLGDSALYLCASSYTGTPSYEQYFGPGTRLTVT.

The sample holds a few counts of this clone. The V gene is TRBV7-8, the J gene TRBJ2-7; possibly TRBD1 for D (5 bases). This CDR3 is 13 amino acids long. CDR1 and CDR2 (germline): SGHVS, FQNEAQ. V lost 3 bases and J lost 2, with 8 bases in between. As DNA, the CDR3 is TGTGCCAGCAGCTTCGACAGAACCTACGAGCAGTACTTC. Encoded protein: CASSFDRTYEQYF.

The sample holds one count of this clone. Written as DNA, the CDR3 is TGTGCCAGCAGCCCCGCTGCCGGGACAGGGCCATTTGAGACCCAGTACTTC. It encodes CASSPAAGTGPFETQYF. The chain combines TRBV4-2 with TRBJ2-5; 9 nucleotides align to TRBD1. Per germline, CDR1 LGHNA and CDR2 YNFKEQ. J lost 5 bases, V lost 4 bases, and 14 bases had no gene match. The CDR3 sequence is 17 residues long.

The chain has TRBV5-1 and TRBJ2-7; possibly TRBD2 for D (5 bases). Trimming took 1 base from V and 6 from J, leaving 11 bases between them. This CDR3 is 13 amino acids long. CDR1 is SGHRS and CDR2 is YFSETQ in the germline V gene. CDR3 sequence reads: CASSLLPGVEQYF. For the CDR3, the DNA is TGCGCCAGCAGCTTGTTGCCCGGGGTCGAGCAGTACTTC.

The rearrangement uses TRBV12-2 and TRBJ1-3; TRBD1 is the table's D call and was not checked against the DNA. TRBV12-2 is annotated as a pseudogene. The CDR3 sequence is 17 residues long. The CDR3 region has the DNA TGTGCAAGTCGCCCCAGGGGGACAGGCCCTGGTGGAAACACCATATATTTT. It encodes CASRPRGTGPGGNTIYF.

This clone was found a few times. The V and J genes are TRBV11-2 and TRBJ2-6; D is ambiguous. Trimming left V 6 bases short and J 1 base short, with 10 bases between. Germline lookup yields CDR1 SGHAT and CDR2 FQNNGV. The CDR3 loop spans 15 amino acids. The CDR3 DNA reads TGTGCCAGCAGTTACTTCAGGTCTGGGGCCAACGTCCTGACTTTC. Protein sequence: CASSYFRSGANVLTF.

The chain has TRBV13 and TRBJ1-4, with a possible D match to TRBD1 (6 bases). The CDR3 loop spans 15 amino acids. Trimming cost V 5 bases and J 7 bases, with 17 bases left between them. Germline V lookup: CDR1 PRHDT, CDR2 FYEKMQ (reference sequence). Written as DNA, the CDR3 is TGTGCCAGCAGCCGAAAACCGGGGGGCACTGAAAAACTGTTTTTT. This sequence encodes CASSRKPGGTEKLFF. Using reference TRBV13 and TRBJ1-4 for the parts outside the CDR3, the full variable domain is AAGVIQSPRHLIKEKRETATLKCYPIPRHDTVYWYQQGPGQDPQFLISFYEKMQSDKGSIPDRFSAQQFSDYHSELNMSSLELGDSALYFCASSRKPGGTEKLFFGSGTQLSVL.

The V and J genes are TRBV7-2 and TRBJ2-5, with 7 positions matching TRBD1. The CDR3 spans 15 residues. The junction had 11 bases not matched to a gene; V was cut back by 5 bases and J by 5 bases. Per the germline V gene, CDR1 is SGHTA and CDR2 is FQGNSA. CDR3 amino acids: CASSPTGTEPETQYF. CDR3 sequence (DNA): TGTGCCAGCAGCCCCACCGGGACAGAACCGGAGACCCAGTACTTC.

J is TRBJ1-6 and V is TRBV9; 9 bases match TRBD1. This CDR3 is 17 amino acids long. V lost 0 bases to trimming and J lost 4 bases; unmatched junction nucleotides: 5. Germline CDR1 is SGDLS and CDR2 is YYNGEE. This CDR3 is CASSVAGTGLYNSPLHF. The CDR3 DNA is TGTGCCAGCAGCGTAGCCGGGACAGGGTTGTATAATTCACCCCTCCACTTT.

The genes are TRBV5-6 and TRBJ2-5, with D uncertain. Germline CDR1 SGHDT, CDR2 YYEEEE. V lost 0 bases and J lost 3, with 3 bases in between. This CDR3 region has 12 residues. Written as DNA, the CDR3 is TGTGCCAGCAGCTTGGTAAAAGAGACCCAGTACTTC. Its protein product is CASSLVKETQYF.

This rearrangement joins TRBV27 to TRBJ2-3, with TRBD1 as a possible D gene (5 bases). The CDR3 runs to 15 residues. Trimming stripped 3 bases from V and 6 bases from J, with 16 bases between. Germline lookup yields CDR1 MNHEY and CDR2 SMNVEV (reference sequence). CDR3 coding DNA: TGTGCCAGCAGTTTGGGCCCTGGGGCGCGGGATACGCAGTATTTT. Translation: CASSLGPGARDTQYF.

This clone was picked up one time. The chain has TRBV6-6 and TRBJ1-2, with TRBD1 matching over 7 bases. The CDR3 has 14 amino acids. J gave up 7 bases and V 8 bases, and 13 bases lay outside the gene matches. CDR1 is MNHNY, CDR2 SVGAGI, per germline (reference sequence). The CDR3 protein is CASGTTGKTSGYTF. In nucleotides, the CDR3 is TGTGCCAGCGGAACGACAGGGAAGACAAGTGGCTACACCTTC.

The DNA for the CDR3 is TGTGCCAGCAGTTTCCGGGACTCAACTAATGAAAAACTGTTTTTT. Translation gives CASSFRDSTNEKLFF. The V gene is TRBV13, the J gene TRBJ1-4; D might be TRBD1 (5 bases). In germline, CDR1 is PRHDT, CDR2 FYEKMQ (reference sequence). CDR3 length: 15 amino acids. Deletions cut 6 bases from V and 0 bases from J, with 11 bases between. The full variable domain, completed using reference TRBV13 and TRBJ1-4, is AAGVIQSPRHLIKEKRETATLKCYPIPRHDTVYWYQQGPGQDPQFLISFYEKMQSDKGSIPDRFSAQQFSDYHSELNMSSLELGDSALYFCASSFRDSTNEKLFFGSGTQLSVL.

This chain connects TRBV21-1 to TRBJ2-1; the D call in the table, TRBD1, was not verified against the DNA. TRBV21-1 is listed as a pseudogene. The CDR3 contains 19 residues. The CDR3 sequence: CASSKVEGQGKSSYNEQFF. The CDR3 DNA follows: TGTGCCAGCAGCAAAGTCGAGGGACAGGGAAAGAGCTCCTACAATGAGCAGTTCTTC.

This chain joins TRBV30 and TRBJ1-1; unclear D gene. The CDR3 is made up of 11 amino acids. From germline, CDR1 is GTSNPN and CDR2 SVGIG (reference sequence). Trimming pared 2 bases from V and 3 bases from J, leaving 4 bases between. Written as DNA, the CDR3 is TGTGCCTGGAGTCGGGACACTGAAGCTTTCTTT. The encoded protein is CAWSRDTEAFF.

The DNA of the CDR3 is TGTGCCATCACAAGGGCTGGGACGGAGGGTTCCTATGGCTACACCTTC. As protein: CAITRAGTEGSYGYTF. The chain is built from TRBV28 and TRBJ1-2; tentative D call: TRBD1 (5 bases). Trimming took 10 bases from V and 4 from J, leaving 25 bases between them. Germline CDR1 MDHEN, CDR2 SYDVKM. The CDR3 is 16 residues long.

The chain employs TRBV30 and TRBJ2-3, with D tentatively TRBD2 (6 bases). Germline V gene data show CDR1 as GTSNPN and CDR2 as SVGIG (reference sequence). Trimming took 8 bases from V and 0 from J, leaving 15 bases between them. The CDR3 has 14 residues. CDR3 amino acids: CAPRKAGSTDTQYF. CDR3 sequence (DNA): TGTGCCCCCCGGAAAGCGGGTAGCACAGATACGCAGTATTTT.

This clone appeared once. V usage is TRBV9 and J usage is TRBJ1-4; D remains unclear. The CDR3 runs 13 residues. Trimming removed 3 bases at V and 6 bases at J, with 9 bases between. The germline V gene has CDR1 SGDLS and CDR2 YYNGEE. The CDR3 spells CASSERPYEKLFF. DNA of the CDR3: TGTGCCAGCAGCGAGCGGCCCTATGAAAAACTGTTTTTT.

The CDR3 region has the DNA TGTGCCACCAGCAGAGACGTTACAGGGAAAGCTTTCTTT. It is translated as CATSRDVTGKAFF. The J gene is TRBJ1-1, the V gene TRBV15, with D possibly TRBD1 on 6 matching bases. V shed 0 bases and J shed 9 bases, with 11 bases lying between them. Germline V CDR1 and CDR2: LNHNV, YYDKDF (reference sequence). This CDR3 spans 13 amino acids.

In nucleotides, the CDR3 is TGTGCCAGCCGGAAAGGACAGGGGGCGAGCTACGAGCAGTACTTC. Translation gives CASRKGQGASYEQYF. This chain links TRBV6-5 with TRBJ2-7, with TRBD1 matching over 11 bases. Germline CDR1 reads MNHEY; CDR2 reads SVGAGI. The junction had 9 bases not matched to a gene; V was cut back by 8 bases and J by 3 bases. The CDR3 has 15 residues.

The V gene is TRBV6-6, the J gene TRBJ1-1; the D is unclear. Germline CDR1 is MNHNY and CDR2 is SVGAGI (reference sequence). The V end was cut by 4 bases, the J end by 1 base, with 4 bases between. There are 12 residues in the CDR3. The CDR3 loop reads CASSSGNTEAFF. CDR3 bases: TGTGCCAGCAGTTCCGGGAACACTGAAGCTTTCTTT.

The V call is TRBV15, the J call TRBJ2-7; 8 nucleotides agree with TRBD1. The V gene end was trimmed by 3 bases and the J gene end by 7 bases; junction bases not matched to a gene: 11. Germline-derived CDR1 and CDR2 are LNHNV and YYDKDF (reference sequence). The CDR3 consists of 15 residues. The CDR3: CATSRDIQGAWEQYF. CDR3 coding DNA: TGTGCCACCAGCAGGGATATCCAGGGGGCGTGGGAGCAGTACTTC.

The rearrangement joins TRBV27 to TRBJ2-4; TRBD2 aligns across 12 bases. Trimming removed 5 bases from V and 0 bases from J; junction bases left unmatched: 11. Germline V lookup: CDR1 MNHEY, CDR2 SMNVEV (reference sequence). CDR3 length: 19 amino acids. The CDR3, as DNA: TGTGCCAGCAGTCCACACCTCGGGACTAGCGGGCTAGCCAAAAACATTCAGTACTTC. It codes for CASSPHLGTSGLAKNIQYF.

The chain joins TRBV7-3 to TRBJ1-6, with a possible D match to TRBD1 (5 bases). CDR3 length: 14 residues. Germline assignment: CDR1 SGHTA and CDR2 FQGTGA. V dropped 1 base and J dropped 13 bases, with 14 bases sitting between them. The CDR3 sequence is CASSLNGQGDPLHF. CDR3 sequence (DNA): TGTGCCAGCAGCTTAAACGGGCAGGGTGATCCCCTCCACTTT. Filled out from reference TRBV7-3 and TRBJ1-6, the complete variable domain reads GAGVSQTPSNKVTEKGKYVELRCDPISGHTALYWYRQSLGQGPEFLIYFQGTGAADDSGLPNDRFFAVRPEGSVSTLKIQRTERGDSAVYLCASSLNGQGDPLHFGNGTRLTVT.

The rearrangement joins TRBV28 to TRBJ1-4, with D maybe TRBD1 (5 bases). The CDR3 extends over 14 amino acids. V dropped 4 bases and J dropped 4 bases, with 10 bases sitting between them. The germline V gene encodes CDR1 MDHEN and CDR2 SYDVKM. Here the CDR3 DNA reads TGTGCCAGCAGTTACTGGGGACTTAATGAAAAACTGTTTTTT. This codes for CASSYWGLNEKLFF.

CDR3 bases: TGTGCCAGCAGCTTGGGACTCCAGGGGCCCGGGGAGACCCAGTACTTC. Translation gives CASSLGLQGPGETQYF. The chain has TRBV5-6 and TRBJ2-5; D perhaps matches TRBD1 (6 bases). This CDR3 has 16 residues. V lost 0 bases and J lost 5, with 17 bases in between. The germline V gene has CDR1 SGHDT and CDR2 YYEEEE.

V gene TRBV7-8 combines with J gene TRBJ2-1; tentatively, D is TRBD1 (5 bases). V lost 2 bases to trimming and J lost 6 bases, with 11 bases between them. The CDR3 runs to 14 residues. Germline V gene data show CDR1 as SGHVS and CDR2 as FQNEAQ. CDR3 region: CASSLIGAANEQFF. As DNA, the CDR3 is TGTGCCAGCAGCTTAATAGGGGCCGCCAATGAGCAGTTCTTC.